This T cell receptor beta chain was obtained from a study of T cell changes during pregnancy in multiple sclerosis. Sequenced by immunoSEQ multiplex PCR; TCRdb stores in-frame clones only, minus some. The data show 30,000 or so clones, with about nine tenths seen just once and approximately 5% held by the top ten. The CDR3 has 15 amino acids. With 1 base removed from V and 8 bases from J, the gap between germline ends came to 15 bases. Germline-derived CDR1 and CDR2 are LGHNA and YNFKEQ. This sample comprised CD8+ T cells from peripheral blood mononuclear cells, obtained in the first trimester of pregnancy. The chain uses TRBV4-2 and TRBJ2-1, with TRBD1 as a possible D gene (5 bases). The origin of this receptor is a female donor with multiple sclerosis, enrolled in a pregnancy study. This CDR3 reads CASSQAGYGVDEQFF. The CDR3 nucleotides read TGTGCCAGCAGCCAAGCAGGGTATGGTGTTGATGAGCAGTTCTTC.